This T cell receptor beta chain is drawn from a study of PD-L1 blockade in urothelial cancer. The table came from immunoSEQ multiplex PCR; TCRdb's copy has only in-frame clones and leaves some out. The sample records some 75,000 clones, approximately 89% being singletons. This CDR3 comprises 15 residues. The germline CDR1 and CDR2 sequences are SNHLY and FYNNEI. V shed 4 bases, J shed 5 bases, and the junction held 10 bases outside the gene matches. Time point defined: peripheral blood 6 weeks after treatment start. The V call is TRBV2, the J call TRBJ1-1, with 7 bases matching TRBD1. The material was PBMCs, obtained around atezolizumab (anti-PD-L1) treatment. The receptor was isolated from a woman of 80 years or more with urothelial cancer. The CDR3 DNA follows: TGTGCCAGCAGTGGGGGAAATGCAGGGGGGACTGAAGCTTTCTTT. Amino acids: CASSGGNAGGTEAFF.